This TCR beta chain derives from a study of blood T cells in healthy people across ages. Findings and limits, study-wide: Bulk PBMC profiling left naive and antigen-experienced comparisons inconclusive.

The table lists this clonotype with a few counts. The target antigen is unknown. There were healthy Caucasian individuals from Russia, aged roughly 6 to 90, serving as donors. Isolation of PBMCs gave at least 6 million cells per sample. A sample-barcoded 5' primer and a J-beta primer mix were used in a second PCR of roughly 7 to 11 cycles. TCRdb called the 5' RACE reads again in MiXCR, with one record for every CDR3 protein. Here the sample spans 550,000 to 800,000 distinct CDR3 sequences, roughly 32% being singletons. CDR1 and CDR2 from the germline V gene are LGHDT and YNNKEL (reference sequence). The CDR3 loop spans 15 amino acids. The V segment lost 1 base and the J segment 6 bases; nucleotides outside the gene matches: 6.

The chain joins TRBV3-1 to TRBJ1-2; 9 bases are shared with TRBD1. The specimen sequenced was blood. The sequence was obtained from a woman older than 75 in good health. The CDR3 nucleotides are TGTGCCAGCAGCCAAGCCGGGACAGGGCGTAATGGCTACACCTTC. Residues: CASSQAGTGRNGYTF.